The T cell receptor (beta chain) described here comes from a study of blood T cell repertoires in COVID-19 (dated by TCRdb to 2019 to 2021). Study-level background: Collaborator samples came from the United States, Italy and Spain and covered acute and convalescent phases of COVID-19. A freely available public database, intended as a resource for researchers studying the immune response to SARS-CoV-2, is where the repertoires were released. The prospective study material was composed of cDNA or gDNA derived from T cells, B-cell-depleted T cells, or PBMCs. Sample metadata almost always included a de-identified subject ID, COVID-19 status, age in years and sex. Where available, HLA class I and class II types were taken from metadata supplied by the sample provider and were not determined by assay-based typing. Samples were obtained from the ongoing ImmuneRACE study (first 160 participants) and from over 1,000 subjects provided by 6 global collaborators. Deeply sampled blood TCRbeta repertoires from subjects exposed to, actively infected with, or recovered from COVID-19 were included in the dataset.

TCRbeta CDR3 regions were amplified from genomic DNA using the immunoSEQ Assay, a bias-controlled multiplex PCR. The original methods were these. Nucleated cell counts per sample were estimated from amplification of reference gene primers within the assay. To quantify the absolute abundance of each unique TCRbeta CDR3 rearrangement, sequence reads were collapsed and filtered. For each sample, productive Simpson clonality was calculated as the square root of Simpson's diversity index across productive rearrangements. TCRdb took this table from immuneACCESS and kept in-frame rearrangements with V and J called. Such tables lack part of the clones; where checked against another copy, unresolved V genes explain under half of the gap, and the rest is unexplained. The DNA gave D and trimming, while V, J and clone size come from that table. Within this sample are some 400,000 clones, with roughly 92% of them counted one time only. Of the sample, over 0.7% falls within the top ten clones.

The germline V gene gives CDR1 as SNHLY and CDR2 as FYNNEI. The CDR3 covers 16 residues, taking in both the cysteine and the phenylalanine. Here the CDR3 DNA is all that survives: 48 bases in frame from base 1. V is cut back by 4 bases and J by 1 base, with 2 bases in the junction unmatched. Participants in the prospective study were aged roughly 18 to 100 years, lived in over 20 United States geographic areas, and enrolled through a virtual design. In the prospective study, cohorts were assigned on the basis of participant-reported clinical history obtained from a screening survey and a study questionnaire. Exposed participants had been in contact, within 2 weeks of entering the study, with a person who had a PCR-confirmed or clinician-diagnosed case of COVID-19. In the prospective study, mobile phlebotomists collected whole blood, serum and a nasopharyngeal or oropharyngeal swab from each participant. Over a 2-month period, participants in the prospective study had the option of providing additional blood draws and questionnaires. Before DNA extraction, prospective study blood samples were shipped either frozen or at room temperature.

Concerning this clone: The target of this receptor is not known. Per-base qualities were not stored, and no clone one base away is much larger. This sample also contains other DNA sequences that code for the same CDR3.

The research as a whole found: The quantity of clinical and demographic metadata differed by source and by participant and was supplied without curation.

This chain joins TRBV2 to TRBJ1-5; 12 bases in the middle match TRBD1. The TCR sequence derives from a woman aged 40 to 55 who had been exposed to COVID-19. The sample was PBMCs or T cells enriched from blood (not recorded which). The CDR3 loop reads CASSGGTGGSNQPQHF. The DNA sequence is given as TGTGCCAGCAGTGGGGGGACAGGGGGCAGCAATCAGCCCCAGCATTTT.